This TCR beta chain stems from a study of blood T cells in healthy people across ages. The germline V gene has CDR1 DFQATT and CDR2 SNEGSKA (reference sequence). V lost 5 bases, J lost 8 bases, and 18 bases stayed unmatched. The length of the CDR3 is 19 residues. The authors ran a second PCR of 7 to 11 cycles using a sample-barcoded 5' primer and a J-beta primer mix. Carrying 12 random nucleotides, a template-switch adaptor labeled each individual cDNA molecule. MiXCR, run by TCRdb on the 5' RACE reads, gives a single entry per CDR3 protein. In the table there are hundreds of thousands of distinct CDR3 sequences, 29% of which are singletons.

The receptor's source is a woman of 80 years or more in good health. Sequencing was performed on blood. This chain joins TRBV20-1 and TRBJ2-4; 16 bases line up with TRBD2. CDR3 sequence: CSALLGLAGGPGRSDIQYF. CDR3 DNA sequence: TGCAGTGCTTTACTGGGACTAGCGGGGGGGCCCGGTCGGTCGGACATTCAGTACTTC.